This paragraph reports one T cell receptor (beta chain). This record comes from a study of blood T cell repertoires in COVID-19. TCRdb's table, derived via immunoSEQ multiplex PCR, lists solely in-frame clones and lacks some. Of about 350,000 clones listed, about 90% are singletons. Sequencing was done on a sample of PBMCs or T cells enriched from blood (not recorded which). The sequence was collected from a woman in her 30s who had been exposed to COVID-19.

This CDR3 reads CATGTGISTNEKLFF. In DNA form, the CDR3 reads TGTGCCACCGGGACAGGGATATCGACTAATGAAAAACTGTTTTTT. The V gene is TRBV19, the J gene TRBJ1-4; 9 bases are shared with TRBD1. V shed 10 bases and J 2 bases; nucleotides not matched to a gene: 8. This CDR3 is 15 amino acids long. CDR1 LNHDA and CDR2 SQIVND come from the germline V gene (reference sequence).